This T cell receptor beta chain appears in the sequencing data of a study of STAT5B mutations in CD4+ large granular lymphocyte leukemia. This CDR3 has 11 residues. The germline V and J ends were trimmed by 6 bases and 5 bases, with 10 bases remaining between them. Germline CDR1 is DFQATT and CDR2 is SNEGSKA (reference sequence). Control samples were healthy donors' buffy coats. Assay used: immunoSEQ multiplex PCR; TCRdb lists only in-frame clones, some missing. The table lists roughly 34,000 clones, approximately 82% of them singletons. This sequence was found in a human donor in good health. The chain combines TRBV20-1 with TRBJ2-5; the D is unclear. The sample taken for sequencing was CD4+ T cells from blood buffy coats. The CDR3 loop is CSAKLRETQYF. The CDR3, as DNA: TGCAGTGCCAAGCTGAGGGAGACCCAGTACTTC.